This record looks at one T cell receptor beta chain sequence and its context. There are many counts of this clonotype. The antigen it binds to is not known. The record has no base qualities; no much larger clone is one base away. For repertoire sequencing, TCR beta CDR3 regions were amplified from RNA transcripts. The first round was an RT-PCR using HTBI primers with the Qiagen OneStep RT-PCR kit, and this first round was followed by a second-round multiplex PCR, then size selection and purification. Libraries were sequenced paired-end with 100 bp reads on an Illumina HiSeq2000. Concerning the study's data processing: Reads were processed with SOAPnuke, discarding reads with adapters, uncalled bases, mean Phred below 15, or no exact constant-primer or identifier match. COPE v1.2.5 was used to merge the high-quality paired reads. Each unique nucleotide sequence was treated as a clonotype, and MiTCR v1.1 was used to align the clonotypes to the IMGT TRB V, D and J references. The analysis was limited to V-J combinations with a frequency above 0.0001, which together covered roughly 99% of repertoires. For each V-J combination, a TCR clonal expansion and chaos score was defined as the ratio of F50 clonal expansion to chaos observed in the TCRdist matrix. Welch's t-statistics and random forest were used to narrow the features down to about a dozen V-J combinations, which were then fed into a naive Bayes classifier. Thyroid-blood repertoire similarity was quantified with the Morisita-Horn index. TCRdb handled the public reads itself, with Q25 trimming in fastp and clone calling in MiXCR, and kept productive beta chains. All rows with the same CDR3 protein become a single entry with the most common DNA and genes. TCRdb's processing, not the study's, gives the V and J calls here. This sample holds 300,000 to 400,000 distinct CDR3 sequences; around a sixth were observed only once. The top ten clonotypes cover 9% to 15% of the sample.

Patients with ophthalmopathy had moderately to severely active disease, with a Clinical Activity Score of 3 or more, a NOSPECS grade of 4 or more, and a disease duration of less than 3 months. Patients were excluded if they had other autoimmune diseases, uncontrolled infections, pregnancy or lactation. Diagnosis was based on clinical symptoms, serum thyroxine, TRAb, thyroid ultrasound and orbital computed tomography. Using Ficoll-Paque density gradient centrifugation, PBMCs were isolated from about 10 ml of fresh peripheral blood. Total RNA was extracted using Trizol reagent, and RNA quality was checked on an Agilent 2100 Bioanalyzer. The sample is drawn from a study of Graves' ophthalmopathy and Graves' hyperthyroidism (dated 2018 in TCRdb). For the wider study: Peripheral blood was collected at initial diagnosis, prior to any treatment. T-cell repertoires of thyroid tissue and blood were compared in 5 or 6 hyperthyroidism patients. In total, around 140 blood samples were TCR-sequenced: 43 ophthalmopathy, under 85 hyperthyroidism and roughly 17 hyperthyroidism-to-ophthalmopathy patients. A discovery set of 100 patients (around 44 ophthalmopathy, under 65 stable hyperthyroidism) was enrolled to explore V-J signatures distinguishing ophthalmopathy from hyperthyroidism. After sampling, hyperthyroidism patients received methimazole starting at 30 mg daily, and ophthalmopathy patients received high-dose intravenous methylprednisolone. An independent validation cohort was composed of about 20 hyperthyroidism patients and roughly 16 patients who later progressed from hyperthyroidism to ophthalmopathy. The study used signatures of the TCR beta repertoire to tell Graves' ophthalmopathy apart from Graves' hyperthyroidism and to predict which patients would progress to ophthalmopathy.

Points the paper makes about the study in general: Ophthalmopathy was separated from stable hyperthyroidism by the 13-signature model with 85% to 90% sensitivity and about 81% specificity in cross-validation and with 80%/75% in the test set. In validation, the model predicted ophthalmopathy progression with about 64% sensitivity and about 77% specificity; more than ten predicted patients were CT-confirmed with GO in a median of 6.5 months. No statistical method was used to set the sample size in advance, and the investigators knew which group each participant was assigned to. Most of the expanded thyroid clonotypes with a frequency above 0.001 were also detected in blood, and it was suggested that the thyroid immune response may be reflected by blood repertoires.

This sequence originates from an adult man with Graves' ophthalmopathy. The sequenced sample was peripheral blood.

This receptor has the CDR3 CSASTHIGDTEAFF. The nucleotide sequence is given as TGCAGTGCTAGCACCCACATTGGAGACACTGAAGCTTTCTTT. The chain uses TRBV20-1 and TRBJ1-1; there is no confident call for the D gene. The germline V gene (reference sequence) supplies CDR1 DFQATT and CDR2 SNEGSKA. Trimming removed 3 bases from V and 3 bases from J, leaving 14 bases between the germline ends. The cysteine opens and the phenylalanine closes a CDR3 of 14 amino acids. The entry retains the CDR3 DNA only, 42 bases that are in frame from base 1.